These 13 T cell receptor beta chains were all obtained from the same sample, sequenced in a study of T cell responses to AZD1222 COVID-19 vaccine. TCRdb keeps only in-frame clones here, not all; method: immunoSEQ multiplex PCR. The sample has 200,000 or so clones, 85% to 90% seen once. The sample consisted of peripheral blood, taken on day 0 of AZD1222 vaccination. Receptor source: an adult in good health.

V is TRBV9 and J is TRBJ2-1, with D tentatively TRBD2 (5 bases). CDR3 length equals 13 residues. CDR1 is SGDLS and CDR2 is YYNGEE in the germline V gene. V dropped 3 bases and J dropped 8 bases, with 12 bases sitting between them. CDR3 nucleotides: TGTGCCAGCAGCGAGGGTCCCGGGGATGAGCAGTTCTTC. Translation gives CASSEGPGDEQFF.

The chain carries TRBV5-1 and TRBJ2-1, with TRBD2 identical over 9 bases. In germline, CDR1 is SGHRS, CDR2 YFSETQ. V gave up 3 bases and J gave up 2 bases; unmatched junction bases: 6. This CDR3 is built from 16 residues. This CDR3 reads CASSWAGGLTYNEQFF. CDR3 coding DNA: TGCGCCAGCAGCTGGGCGGGGGGGCTGACCTACAATGAGCAGTTCTTC.

The sample holds one count of this clone. This chain joins TRBV4-1 and TRBJ1-4; tentative D call: TRBD1 (6 bases). V lost 2 bases, J lost 5 bases, and 15 bases lay in between. Looked up from germline, CDR1 is MGHRA and CDR2 is YSYEKL. The CDR3 runs 16 residues. The CDR3: CASSQRRDRLNEKLFF. CDR3 DNA: TGCGCCAGCAGCCAACGACGAGACAGGTTGAATGAAAAACTGTTTTTT.

The chain employs TRBV19 and TRBJ1-2, with D uncertain. Germline loops: CDR1 LNHDA, CDR2 SQIVND (reference sequence). V lost 0 bases, J lost 7 bases, and 6 bases lay in between. This CDR3 spans 12 amino acids. The CDR3 protein is CASSIDRTGYTF. For the CDR3, the DNA is TGTGCCAGTAGTATAGATCGAACTGGCTACACCTTC. The full variable domain, rest sourced from reference TRBV19 and TRBJ1-2, is DGGITQSPKYLFRKEGQNVTLSCEQNLNHDAMYWYRQDPGQGLRLIYYSQIVNDFQKGDIAEGYSVSREKKESFPLTVTSAQKNPTAFYLCASSIDRTGYTFGSGTRLTVV.

V gene TRBV24-1 combines with J gene TRBJ1-6; maybe TRBD1 (5 bases). V was cut by 8 bases and J by 9 bases, with 10 bases left in between. Germline V gene data show CDR1 as KGHDR and CDR2 as SFDVKD. This CDR3 comprises 12 residues. CDR3 DNA: TGTGCCACCAATGGACAATGTTCACCCCTCCACTTT. Translated: CATNGQCSPLHF.

The V call is TRBV25-1, the J call TRBJ1-2; D uncertain. The V gene's germline CDR1 is MGHDK and CDR2 SYGVNS. The germline V and J ends were trimmed by 4 bases and 6 bases, with 12 bases remaining between them. The CDR3 contains 13 residues. CDR3 sequence: CASSVTGLHGYTF. As DNA, the CDR3 is TGTGCCAGCAGTGTAACCGGCCTGCATGGCTACACCTTC.

The chain joins TRBV4-2 to TRBJ2-4; D may match TRBD1 or TRBD2 (5 bases each). This CDR3 is built from 19 residues. Looked up from germline, CDR1 is LGHNA and CDR2 is YNFKEQ. Trimming shortened V by 0 bases and J by 2 bases, and 20 bases separated the two germline ends. The chain's CDR3 is CASSQDWGGSDLTKNIQYF. The CDR3 DNA reads TGTGCCAGCAGCCAAGACTGGGGCGGGTCAGATTTAACCAAAAACATTCAGTACTTC.

The chain links TRBV7-2 to TRBJ2-5; tentatively, D is TRBD2 (6 bases). With 5 bases removed from V and 5 bases from J, the gap between germline ends came to 15 bases. The germline V gene has CDR1 SGHTA and CDR2 FQGNSA. The CDR3 consists of 14 residues. Here the CDR3 DNA reads TGTGCCAGCAGCGGGGGGTTGGGATTGGAGACCCAGTACTTC. This sequence encodes CASSGGLGLETQYF. Based on the CDR3 plus reference TRBV7-2 and TRBJ2-5, the full variable domain is GAGVSQSPSNKVTEKGKDVELRCDPISGHTALYWYRQSLGQGLEFLIYFQGNSAPDKSGLPSDRFSAERTGGSVSTLTIQRTQQEDSAVYLCASSGGLGLETQYFGPGTRLLVL.

This chain connects TRBV7-9 to TRBJ1-2; no definite D call. Trimming removed 3 bases from V and 5 bases from J, with 10 bases in between. The V gene's germline CDR1 is SEHNR and CDR2 FQNEAQ (reference sequence). This CDR3 comprises 13 residues. CDR3 DNA: TGTGCCAGCAGCTTTCGGCCAGAGTATGGCTACACCTTC. Its translation is CASSFRPEYGYTF.

V usage is TRBV29-1 and J usage is TRBJ1-2, with 8 nucleotides matching TRBD1. With V trimmed by 6 bases and J by 7 bases, 10 bases remained unmatched. CDR1 SQVTM and CDR2 ANQGSEA come from the germline V gene. This CDR3 is 13 amino acids long. CDR3 sequence reads: CSVGGQGSSGYTF. In nucleotides, the CDR3 is TGCAGCGTCGGAGGACAGGGCTCGTCTGGCTACACCTTC.

V and J are TRBV19 and TRBJ1-2; D is unclear. The length of the CDR3 is 14 residues. Trimming pared 3 bases from V and 2 bases from J, leaving 10 bases between. Germline V gene data show CDR1 as LNHDA and CDR2 as SQIVND (reference sequence). CDR3 sequence: CASSIDVGNYGYTF. CDR3 DNA sequence: TGTGCCAGTAGTATCGATGTGGGGAACTATGGCTACACCTTC.

The chain has TRBV27 and TRBJ1-6; D remains unclear. With 5 bases removed from V and 3 bases from J, the gap between germline ends came to 14 bases. Germline-derived CDR1 and CDR2 are MNHEY and SMNVEV (reference sequence). The CDR3 is 16 amino acids. In DNA, the CDR3 is TGTGCCAGCAGTCCGAGAAATCCGAACTATAATTCACCCCTCCACTTT. This encodes CASSPRNPNYNSPLHF.

This clone was recorded only once. V is TRBV28 and J is TRBJ2-7; 9 nucleotides match TRBD1. V lost 8 bases to trimming and J lost 6 bases; unmatched junction nucleotides: 14. CDR1 is MDHEN and CDR2 is SYDVKM in the germline V gene. The CDR3 runs 15 residues. The CDR3 sequence: CASSFPGTGRSEQYF. CDR3 DNA: TGTGCCAGCTCCTTTCCCGGGACAGGGCGCAGCGAGCAGTACTTC.